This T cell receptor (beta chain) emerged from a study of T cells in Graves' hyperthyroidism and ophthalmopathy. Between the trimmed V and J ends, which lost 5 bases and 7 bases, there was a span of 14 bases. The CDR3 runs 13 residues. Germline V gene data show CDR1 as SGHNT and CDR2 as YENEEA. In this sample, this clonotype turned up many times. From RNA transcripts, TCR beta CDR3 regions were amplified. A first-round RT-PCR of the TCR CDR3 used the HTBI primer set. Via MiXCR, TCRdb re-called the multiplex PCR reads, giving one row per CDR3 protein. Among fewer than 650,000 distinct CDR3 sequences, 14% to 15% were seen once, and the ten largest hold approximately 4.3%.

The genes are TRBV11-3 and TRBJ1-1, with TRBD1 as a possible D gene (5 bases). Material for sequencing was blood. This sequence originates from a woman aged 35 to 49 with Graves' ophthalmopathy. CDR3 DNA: TGTGCCAGCAGCCCGGTTGGGGGGGGTGAAGCTTTCTTT. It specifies CASSPVGGGEAFF.